This T cell receptor beta chain was found in a study of CD8+ T cells in alopecia areata. The sequencing template was cDNA reverse transcribed from extracted RNA. Sequencing used immunoSEQ multiplex PCR; TCRdb keeps in-frame clones, though not all of them. The table has 120,000 or so clones, approximately 47% seen once. Sorted populations comprised CD4+ and CD8+ T cells obtained from PBMCs. Points from the study as a whole: Elevated clonality characterized lesional scalp relative to normal scalp, particularly in alopecia totalis/universalis.

Germline trimming cut 5 bases from V and 3 bases from J; bases unmatched to any gene: 7. The germline gives CDR1 MDHEN, CDR2 SYDVKM. This CDR3 region has 16 residues. Comment on this clone: Antigen unknown.

The sequencing input was NKG2D-low CD8+ T cells sorted from blood. This clonotype was obtained from a human donor with alopecia areata. This rearrangement joins TRBV28 to TRBJ2-6; TRBD1 agrees at 7 bases. Here the CDR3 DNA reads TGTGCCAGCAGTGGGCTCAGGGGGAATGGGGCCAACGTCCTGACTTTC. Protein: CASSGLRGNGANVLTF.